The rows below give T cell receptor beta chains drawn from one sample of a study of blood T cell repertoires in COVID-19. Some clones are missing from TCRdb's copy, which holds only in-frame ones; the method was immunoSEQ multiplex PCR. The repertoire holds some 76,000 clones, with under 95% as singletons. The sequenced sample consisted of peripheral blood. The receptors stem from a human donor in a cohort sampled during active COVID-19. The CDR3 runs from the conserved cysteine through the conserved F or W. The order of the fields is J gene, V gene, D gene, clone size, CDR3 DNA, CDR3 protein. D genes are given only for firm matches. Expanded clones get a size class; other rows say once, few or many, or leave the size out.

>TRBJ2-5|TRBV4-3|TRBD1|-
TGCGCCAGCAGCCAGGGGACAGGGGTAGAGACCCAGTACTTC
CASSQGTGVETQYF
>TRBJ2-1|TRBV6-4|TRBD1|-
TGTGCCAGCAGTGAGAGACAGGGGCTGTTCTTC
CASSERQGLFF
>TRBJ2-7|TRBV12-3/TRBV12-4|TRBD1|-
TGTGCCAGCAGGGGACAGAGCTCCTACGAGCAGTACTTC
CASRGQSSYEQYF
>TRBJ2-5|TRBV6-2/TRBV6-3|TRBD1|-
TGTGCCAGCAGCGTGGGACAGTATGCGACCCAGTACTTC
CASSVGQYATQYF
>TRBJ2-7|TRBV3-1/TRBV3-2|TRBD1|-
TGTGCCAGCAGCCAAGATCCGGGACAGGGCTACGAGCAGTACTTC
CASSQDPGQGYEQYF
>TRBJ2-3|TRBV7-2|TRBD2|-
TGTGCCAGCAGCTTAGAAGTAGCTAGCGGGGCGAGAAGCACAGATACGCAGTATTTT
CASSLEVASGARSTDTQYF
>TRBJ1-2|TRBV25-1|-|-
TGTGCCAGCAGTGAGGCAGGGCTCTATGGCTACACCTTC
CASSEAGLYGYTF
>TRBJ2-1|TRBV5-4|-|-
TGTGCCAGCAGCTTGGGTACCGGCGGGGTTACTTACAATGAGCAGTTCTTC
CASSLGTGGVTYNEQFF
>TRBJ2-3|TRBV18|TRBD2|-
TGTGCCAGCTCACCACCAAGGACGGGGAGGGCCACAGATACGCAGTATTTT
CASSPPRTGRATDTQYF
>TRBJ1-1|TRBV25-1|TRBD1|-
TGTGCCAGCAGTGACCGCCGGACAGGGTATGATGAAGCTTTCTTT
CASSDRRTGYDEAFF
>TRBJ1-2|TRBV4-1|TRBD1|-
TGCGCCAGCAGCCATGGACAGGGAAGTCACACCTTC
CASSHGQGSHTF
>TRBJ1-5|TRBV3-1/TRBV3-2|TRBD1|few
TGTGCCAGCAGCCATGCCGGGACAGGCAATCAGCCCCAGCATTTT
CASSHAGTGNQPQHF
>TRBJ2-1|TRBV12-3/TRBV12-4|-|-
TGTGCCAGCAGCCAATACAATGAGCAGTTCTTC
CASSQYNEQFF
>TRBJ2-1|TRBV5-1|-|-
TGCGCCAGCAGCTTGTCTTTAATCGGTCATGAGCAGTTCTTC
CASSLSLIGHEQFF
>TRBJ1-1|TRBV27|-|once
TGTGCCAGCACACCCGATGGCGGGGGCGGGGACACTGAAGCTTTCTTT
CASTPDGGGGDTEAFF
>TRBJ1-2|TRBV9|-|-
TGTGCCAGCAGCGTAGAGGCAGGGAATGGCTACACCTTC
CASSVEAGNGYTF
>TRBJ2-2|TRBV18|TRBD2|-
TGTGCCAGCTCACGGACTAGCGGGGGGCAGAACACCGGGGAGCTGTTTTTT
CASSRTSGGQNTGELFF
>TRBJ1-5|TRBV5-6|-|-
TGTGCCAGCAGCTTGGGGGGGCAGGGCCCTCAGCCCCAGCATTTT
CASSLGGQGPQPQHF
>TRBJ1-1|TRBV7-6|TRBD1|-
TGTGCCAGCAGCCCCGGACAGGGGCCCCTGAACACTGAAGCTTTCTTT
CASSPGQGPLNTEAFF
>TRBJ1-3|TRBV15|TRBD1|-
TGTGCCACCAGCAGAGCCGGGACAGATCCTGGAAACACCATATATTTT
CATSRAGTDPGNTIYF
>TRBJ1-2|TRBV7-2|-|-
TGTGCCAGCAGCTTAGATCAGGCCTCCTATGGCTACACCTTC
CASSLDQASYGYTF
>TRBJ2-3|TRBV30|TRBD2|-
TGTGCCTGGAAGGGCGGGGGTGTAGATACGCAGTATTTT
CAWKGGGVDTQYF
>TRBJ2-7|TRBV18|TRBD1|-
TGTGCCAGCTCTCCAGGACAGGCGACCTACGAGCAGTACTTC
CASSPGQATYEQYF
>TRBJ1-5|TRBV19|TRBD1|-
TGTGCCAGTAGTAGAGACGACCGGGACAGGCCGGGACAGCCCCAGCATTTT
CASSRDDRDRPGQPQHF
>TRBJ1-3|TRBV15|-|-
TGTGCCACCAGCAGAGATTGGGTTTCGAGGACTGGAAACACCATATATTTT
CATSRDWVSRTGNTIYF
>TRBJ2-7|TRBV7-9|-|once
TGTGCCAGCACCGACGGGTACGAGCAGTACTTC
CASTDGYEQYF
>TRBJ1-2|TRBV21-1|-|-
TGTGCCAGCAGCAAAGCGCAGCCGGGAGTCGGCTACACCTTC
CASSKAQPGVGYTF
>TRBJ1-4|TRBV9|TRBD1|-
TGTGCCAGCAGCCCGCCCGGGACAGCGGTGGAAAAACTGTTTTTT
CASSPPGTAVEKLFF
>TRBJ1-1|TRBV18|TRBD1|-
TGTGCCAGCTCACCCCAGGGGGCCGAGAACACTGAAGCTTTCTTT
CASSPQGAENTEAFF
>TRBJ2-7|TRBV29-1|-|-
TGCAGCGCGATAGCGGAGCAGTACTTC
CSAIAEQYF
>TRBJ2-4|TRBV5-4|TRBD2|-
TGTGCCAGCAGCTCCGGGACTAGCGTGAACATTCAGTACTTC
CASSSGTSVNIQYF
>TRBJ2-5|TRBV6-5|TRBD2|-
TGTGCCAGCAGTTCCCGACTAGCGGGGAAAGAGACCCAGTACTTC
CASSSRLAGKETQYF
>TRBJ1-2|TRBV27|TRBD1|-
TGTGCCAGCAGTTCGGACAGGGTGGGAGGCTACACCTTC
CASSSDRVGGYTF
>TRBJ2-3|TRBV3-1/TRBV3-2|TRBD2|-
TGTGCCAGCAGCCTACCGGGACTAGCGGGGGGGAGCACAGATACGCAGTATTTT
CASSLPGLAGGSTDTQYF
>TRBJ1-3|TRBV7-2|-|few
TGTGCCAGCAACTTGCACGGGGGTTACTCTGGAAACACCATATATTTT
CASNLHGGYSGNTIYF
>TRBJ2-1|TRBV9|TRBD2|-
TGTGCCAGCAGCGTATCTTCGGGGGGGTCATACAATGAGCAGTTCTTC
CASSVSSGGSYNEQFF
>TRBJ1-5|TRBV7-2|-|few
TGTGCCAGCAGCTTTTCGGGGGAAGCGAGCAATCAGCCCCAGCATTTT
CASSFSGEASNQPQHF
>TRBJ2-7|TRBV12-3/TRBV12-4|-|once
TGTGCCAGCAGCTCCCGGGGAGAGCAGTACTTC
CASSSRGEQYF
>TRBJ2-5|TRBV7-2|TRBD2|-
TGTGCCAGCAGCTTAGTACTAGCGGGGGCTTCCAATCAAGAGACCCAGTACTTC
CASSLVLAGASNQETQYF
>TRBJ1-3|TRBV4-1|-|-
TGCGCCAGCAGGCAAGAAGCCGGAAACACCATATATTTT
CASRQEAGNTIYF
>TRBJ2-5|TRBV10-3|-|-
TGTGCCACGAAGGGGGATGCAGAGACCCAGTACTTC
CATKGDAETQYF
>TRBJ1-5|TRBV19|TRBD1|-
TGTGCCAGTAGTACGGACAGGGCCGTTCAGCCCCAGCATTTT
CASSTDRAVQPQHF
>TRBJ2-2|TRBV19|-|once
TGTGCCAGTAACGGCAGGATCGTTCGGGGCACCGGGGAGCTGTTTTTT
CASNGRIVRGTGELFF
>TRBJ2-2|TRBV7-3|-|-
TGTGCCAGCAGCGCGGACAGTAACACCGGGGAGCTGTTTTTT
CASSADSNTGELFF
>TRBJ1-5|TRBV29-1|TRBD1|-
TGCAGCGTGCGGACAGGGTTTGGTCAGCCCCAGCATTTT
CSVRTGFGQPQHF
>TRBJ1-5|TRBV7-9|TRBD1|-
TGTGCCAGCAGCCCGGGACAGACAAAAAATCAGCCCCAGCATTTT
CASSPGQTKNQPQHF
>TRBJ1-1|TRBV3-1/TRBV3-2|-|-
TGTGCCAGCAGCCTAGGGGGTTCGGTCACTGAAGCTTTCTTT
CASSLGGSVTEAFF
>TRBJ1-1|TRBV10-1|TRBD1|-
TGCGCCAGCGGCGGACAGGGAGTTTACTACACTGAAGCTTTCTTT
CASGGQGVYYTEAFF
>TRBJ2-3|TRBV7-8|TRBD2|-
TGTGCCAGCAGCTTGGGCCCTAGCGGTTACACAGATACGCAGTATTTT
CASSLGPSGYTDTQYF
>TRBJ1-3|TRBV5-1|-|-
TGCGCCAGCAGCTTGGCAGGGAACACTGGAAACACCATATATTTT
CASSLAGNTGNTIYF
>TRBJ2-3|TRBV2|TRBD1|-
TGTGCCAGCAGCCTCAGGGGGCGCGGGATGACAGATACGCAGTATTTT
CASSLRGRGMTDTQYF
>TRBJ2-7|TRBV5-4|-|-
TGTGCCAGCAGCTTGAGAGTCTACGAGCAGTACTTC
CASSLRVYEQYF
>TRBJ2-3|TRBV9|-|-
TGTGCCAGCAGCGTAGAAGGGGCGGGGGCCGCCACAGATACGCAGTATTTT
CASSVEGAGAATDTQYF
>TRBJ2-1|TRBV3-1/TRBV3-2|-|once
TGTGCCAGCAGCCCTACGGGGTTCCCCAACAATGAGCAGTTCTTC
CASSPTGFPNNEQFF